The clone carrying this T cell receptor beta chain came up once. This record belongs to a study of blood T cell repertoires in COVID-19. Turning to the study itself: Sites across the United States, Italy and Spain contributed samples from acute and convalescent COVID-19. PBMCs, B-cell-depleted T cells, or T cells were the source of the cDNA or gDNA that made up the material.

Data came from immunoSEQ multiplex PCR; TCRdb stores just in-frame clones and leaves some out. This table holds 100,000 to 150,000 clones, approximately 91% found once. The clonotype originates from a woman aged 80 or over with acute or convalescent COVID-19. Sequencing was performed on peripheral blood.

The CDR3 nucleotides read TGTGCCAGCAGGTGGGGGGGGATCACAGATACGCAGTATTTT. Amino acid sequence: CASRWGGITDTQYF. The V gene is TRBV27, the J gene TRBJ2-3, with 7 bases identical to TRBD2. CDR3 length equals 14 residues. Germline V CDR1 and CDR2: MNHEY, SMNVEV (reference sequence). Trimming cost V 6 bases and J 2 bases; bases outside gene matches: 5.